This T cell receptor (beta chain) was identified in a study of regulatory T cells in long-lasting Graves disease. Overall study results and limits: It was possible that the small sample size reduced accuracy. TCR diversity was lower in persistent than newly diagnosed Graves' disease.

In building TCR beta libraries, iRepertoire HTBI primers were used together with Arm-PCR of CDR3 regions. A single record per CDR3 protein comes from TCRdb applying MiXCR to the multiplex PCR reads. The table has 420,000 or so distinct CDR3 sequences, 16% seen once; the top ten hold 23%. This clonotype was observed a few times. Its cognate antigen is unknown. Time point meaning: newly diagnosed GD, antithyroid drugs for less than 3 months. The TCR library used RNA extracted from PBMCs. V was cut by 2 bases and J by 0 bases, with 16 bases left in between. The CDR3 is 17 residues long. In germline, CDR1 is MNHEY, CDR2 SVGAGI. The same sample was also studied in work on T cells in Graves' hyperthyroidism and ophthalmopathy. As that study records: Patients aged 18 to 65 with hyperthyroidism were newly diagnosed, with duration under 2 months. Clinical symptoms, serum thyroxine, TRAb, thyroid ultrasound and orbital computed tomography established diagnosis.

The rearrangement joins TRBV6-5 to TRBJ1-2; D is perhaps TRBD1 (5 bases). The clonotype was recovered from a woman in her late teens or twenties with Graves disease. The sample was peripheral blood mononuclear cells (PBMCs), taken at new diagnosis, from a patient treated with antithyroid drugs. The CDR3 reads CASSYRGAPAANYGYTF. In nucleotides, the CDR3 is TGTGCCAGCAGTTACCGAGGGGCCCCCGCAGCTAACTATGGCTACACCTTC.